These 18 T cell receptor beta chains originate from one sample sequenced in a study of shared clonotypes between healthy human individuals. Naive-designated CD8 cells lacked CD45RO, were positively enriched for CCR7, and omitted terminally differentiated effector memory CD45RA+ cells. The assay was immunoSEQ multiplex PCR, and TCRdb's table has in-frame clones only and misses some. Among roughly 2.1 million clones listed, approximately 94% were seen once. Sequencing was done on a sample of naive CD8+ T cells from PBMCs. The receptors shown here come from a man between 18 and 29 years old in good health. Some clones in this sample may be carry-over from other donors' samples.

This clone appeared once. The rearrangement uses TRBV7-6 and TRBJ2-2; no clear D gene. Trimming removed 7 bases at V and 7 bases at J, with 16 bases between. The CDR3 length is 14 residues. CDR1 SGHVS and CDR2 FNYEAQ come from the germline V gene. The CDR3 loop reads CASNPSWSGGELFF. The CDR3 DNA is TGTGCCAGCAACCCCTCTTGGAGTGGCGGGGAGCTGTTTTTT.

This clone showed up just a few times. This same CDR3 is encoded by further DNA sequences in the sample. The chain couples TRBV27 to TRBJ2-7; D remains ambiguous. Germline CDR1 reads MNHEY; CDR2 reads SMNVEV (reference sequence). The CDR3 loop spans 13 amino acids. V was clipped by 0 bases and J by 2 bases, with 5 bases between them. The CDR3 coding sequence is TGTGCCAGCAGTTTATCGGCGACCTACGAGCAGTACTTC. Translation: CASSLSATYEQYF.

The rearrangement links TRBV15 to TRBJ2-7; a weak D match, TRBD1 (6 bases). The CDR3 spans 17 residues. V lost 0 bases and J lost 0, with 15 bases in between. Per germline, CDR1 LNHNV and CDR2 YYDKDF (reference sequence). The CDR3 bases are TGTGCCACCAGCAGAGATACCAACAGGGCGAGCTCCTACGAGCAGTACTTC. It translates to CATSRDTNRASSYEQYF.

CDR3 amino acids: CASSPLRGSGTDTQYF. The CDR3 coding sequence is TGTGCCAGCAGTCCCCTCCGGGGTTCGGGCACAGATACGCAGTATTTT. The chain couples TRBV28 to TRBJ2-3; TRBD2 is a possible D gene (5 bases). The V gene's germline CDR1 is MDHEN and CDR2 SYDVKM. Trimming left V 5 bases short and J 1 base short, with 16 bases between. This CDR3 is built from 16 residues.

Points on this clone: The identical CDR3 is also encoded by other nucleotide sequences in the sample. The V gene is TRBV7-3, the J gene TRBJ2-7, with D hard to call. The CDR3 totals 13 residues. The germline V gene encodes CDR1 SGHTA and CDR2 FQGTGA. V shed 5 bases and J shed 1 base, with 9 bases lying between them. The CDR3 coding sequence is TGTGCCAGCAGCCCCCCCGGGTCCTACGAGCAGTACTTC. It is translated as CASSPPGSYEQYF.

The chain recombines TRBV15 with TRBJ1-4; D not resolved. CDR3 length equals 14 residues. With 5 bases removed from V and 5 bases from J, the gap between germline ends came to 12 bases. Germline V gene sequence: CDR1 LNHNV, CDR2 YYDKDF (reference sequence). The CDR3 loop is CATSLGLSNEKLFF. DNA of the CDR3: TGTGCCACCAGCTTAGGACTTTCCAATGAAAAACTGTTTTTT.

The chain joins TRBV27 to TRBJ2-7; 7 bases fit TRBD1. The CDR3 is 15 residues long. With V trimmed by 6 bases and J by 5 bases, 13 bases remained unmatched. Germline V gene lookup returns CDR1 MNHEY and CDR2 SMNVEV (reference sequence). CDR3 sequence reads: CASSPSTGLRDEQYF. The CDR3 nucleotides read TGTGCCAGCAGCCCATCGACAGGGTTAAGGGACGAGCAGTACTTC.

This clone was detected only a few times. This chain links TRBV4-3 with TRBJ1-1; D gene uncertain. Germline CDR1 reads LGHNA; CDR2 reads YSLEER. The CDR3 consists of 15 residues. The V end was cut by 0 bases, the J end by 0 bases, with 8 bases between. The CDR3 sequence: CASSQDLVLNTEAFF. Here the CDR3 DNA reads TGCGCCAGCAGCCAAGATTTGGTGCTGAACACTGAAGCTTTCTTT.

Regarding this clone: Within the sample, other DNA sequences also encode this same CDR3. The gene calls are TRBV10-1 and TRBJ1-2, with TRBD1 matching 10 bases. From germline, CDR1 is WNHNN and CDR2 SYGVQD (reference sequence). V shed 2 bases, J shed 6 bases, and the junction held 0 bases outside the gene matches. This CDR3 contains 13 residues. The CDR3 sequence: CASSEDRGHGYTF. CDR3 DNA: TGCGCCAGCAGTGAGGACAGGGGGCATGGCTACACCTTC.

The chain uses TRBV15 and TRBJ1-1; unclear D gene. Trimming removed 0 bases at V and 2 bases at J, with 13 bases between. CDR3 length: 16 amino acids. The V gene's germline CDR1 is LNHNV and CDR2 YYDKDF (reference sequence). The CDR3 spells CATSRDQTVINTEAFF. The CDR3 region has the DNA TGTGCCACCAGCAGAGACCAAACCGTCATTAACACTGAAGCTTTCTTT.

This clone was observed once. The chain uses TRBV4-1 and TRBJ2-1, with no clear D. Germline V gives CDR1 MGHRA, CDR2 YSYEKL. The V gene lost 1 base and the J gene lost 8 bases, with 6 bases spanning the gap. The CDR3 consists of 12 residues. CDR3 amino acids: CASSQARDEQFF. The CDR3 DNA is TGCGCCAGCAGCCAAGCTCGTGATGAGCAGTTCTTC.

Here the CDR3 reads CASSLQERAELFF. CDR3 bases: TGTGCCAGCAGCTTACAGGAGCGGGCGGAACTGTTTTTT. The V call is TRBV13, the J call TRBJ1-4; no definite D call. Germline values: CDR1 PRHDT, CDR2 FYEKMQ (reference sequence). The CDR3 extends over 13 amino acids. Trimming took off 2 bases at V and 12 bases at J, with 13 bases between the two ends. Variable domain in full (rest from reference TRBV13 and TRBJ1-4): AAGVIQSPRHLIKEKRETATLKCYPIPRHDTVYWYQQGPGQDPQFLISFYEKMQSDKGSIPDRFSAQQFSDYHSELNMSSLELGDSALYFCASSLQERAELFFGSGTQLSVL.

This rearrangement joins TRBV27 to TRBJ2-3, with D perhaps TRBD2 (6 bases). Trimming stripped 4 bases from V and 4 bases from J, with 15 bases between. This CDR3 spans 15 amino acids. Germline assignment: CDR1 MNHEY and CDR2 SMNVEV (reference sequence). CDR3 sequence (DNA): TGTGCCAGCAGTTCACCCCGGGACTGGTCAGATACGCAGTATTTT. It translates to CASSSPRDWSDTQYF.

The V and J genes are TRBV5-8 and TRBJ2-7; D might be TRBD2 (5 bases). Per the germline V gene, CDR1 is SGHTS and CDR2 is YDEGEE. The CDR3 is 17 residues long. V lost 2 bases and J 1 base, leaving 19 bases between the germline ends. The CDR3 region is CASSFSLPRSGSYEQYF. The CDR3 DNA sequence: TGTGCCAGCAGCTTCTCTCTTCCTCGGTCGGGATCCTACGAGCAGTACTTC.

In DNA form, the CDR3 reads TGTGCCAGCAGCTATCCCGGGGATAGTTTCTACTACGAGCAGTACTTC. Encoded protein: CASSYPGDSFYYEQYF. The chain employs TRBV7-8 and TRBJ2-7; perhaps TRBD2 as D (5 bases). The germline V gene has CDR1 SGHVS and CDR2 FQNEAQ. V lost 4 bases and J 3 bases, leaving 19 bases between the germline ends. The length of the CDR3 is 16 residues.

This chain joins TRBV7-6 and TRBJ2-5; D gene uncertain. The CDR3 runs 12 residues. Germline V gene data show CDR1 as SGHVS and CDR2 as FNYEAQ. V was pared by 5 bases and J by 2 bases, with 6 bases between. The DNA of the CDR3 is TGTGCCAGCAGCCCCTTGCAAGAGACCCAGTACTTC. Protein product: CASSPLQETQYF.

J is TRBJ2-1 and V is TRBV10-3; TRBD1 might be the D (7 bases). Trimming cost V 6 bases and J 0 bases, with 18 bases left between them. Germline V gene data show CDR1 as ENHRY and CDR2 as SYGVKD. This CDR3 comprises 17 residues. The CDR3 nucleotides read TGTGCCATCAGCGGACCCAGGGGGGCGAGCTCCTACAATGAGCAGTTCTTC. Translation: CAISGPRGASSYNEQFF.

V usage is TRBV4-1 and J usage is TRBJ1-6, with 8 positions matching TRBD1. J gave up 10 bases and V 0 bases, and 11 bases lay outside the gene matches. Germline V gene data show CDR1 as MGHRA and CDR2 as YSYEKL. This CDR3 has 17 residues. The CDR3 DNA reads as TGCGCCAGCAGCCAAGACGTTTTGGCCAGGGGGCTCTCACCCCTCCACTTT. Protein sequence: CASSQDVLARGLSPLHF.